This T cell receptor beta chain was documented in a study of shared clonotypes between healthy human individuals. The deep-level immunoSEQ assay was used. Authors' methods: Filtering was not the same, since immunoSEQ gave junction-only sequences without quality scores. Profiled with immunoSEQ multiplex PCR; TCRdb holds only in-frame clones, not every one. V, J and clone size are those of that table, while D and trimming were read from the DNA. The sample has roughly 2,300,000 clones, 85% to 95% seen once; the top ten hold 0.37%. Trimming removed 3 bases at V and 6 bases at J, with 6 bases between. The length of the CDR3 is 11 residues. Per the germline V gene, CDR1 is MGHDK and CDR2 is SYGVNS. Notes on this clone: As yet, its antigen is unknown. The same CDR3 arises from other DNA sequences in this sample as well.

General study findings and limits: Non-shared clonotypes were found to have lower generation probabilities than the clonotypes that were shared by all four of the sorted-subset donors.

The sequencing input was naive CD4+ T cells from PBMCs. Specified subset: CD45RA+ positively selected. The TCR was taken from a young man in good health. Some clones in this sample may be carry-over from other donors' samples. The chain carries TRBV25-1 and TRBJ2-7; D call uncertain. This CDR3 reads CASSERREQYF. In nucleotides, the CDR3 is TGTGCCAGCAGTGAGAGGCGCGAGCAGTACTTC.